This record concerns one T cell receptor beta chain sequence. Its antigen is still unknown. No base qualities exist here, and no much larger clone lies one base off it. TCRbeta CDR3 regions were amplified from genomic DNA using the immunoSEQ Assay, a bias-controlled multiplex PCR. Turning to the authors' computational methods: Within the assay, amplification of reference gene primers was used to estimate how many nucleated cells each sample contained. To quantify the absolute abundance of each unique TCRbeta CDR3 rearrangement, sequence reads were collapsed and filtered. For each sample, productive Simpson clonality was calculated by taking the square root of Simpson's diversity index across productive rearrangements. The source is immuneACCESS, and TCRdb retained only in-frame sequences with V and J called. Part of the clones is not carried over; for the studies checked, unresolved V genes explain less than half of this, and the remainder is unexplained. The DNA gave D and trimming, while V, J and clone size come from that table. For this sample there are around 240,000 clones; 70% to 85% appear just once. Of the sample, about 1.4% is held by the ten largest clones.

The sample belongs to a study of blood T cell repertoires in COVID-19 (dated by TCRdb to about 2020). Regarding the complete study: Samples from collaborators originated in the United States, Italy and Spain and spanned both the acute and convalescent phases of COVID-19. The prospective study material was composed of cDNA or gDNA derived from T cells, B-cell-depleted T cells, or PBMCs. Subjects who had been exposed to COVID-19, were actively infected with it, or had recovered from it provided the deeply sampled blood TCRbeta repertoires that made up the dataset. The repertoires were made available in a free public database intended to serve as a resource for research on the immune response to SARS-CoV-2. The samples were drawn from the first 160 participants of the ongoing ImmuneRACE study and from under 1,500 subjects provided by 6 global collaborators. The sample metadata nearly always contained a de-identified subject ID, COVID-19 status, age in years and sex. Where available, HLA class I and class II types were taken from metadata supplied by the sample provider and were not determined by assay-based typing. What the study reported, not specific to this receptor: How much clinical and demographic metadata was included differed by source and by participant, and the metadata was provided uncurated.

From the germline V gene (reference sequence), CDR1 is SGHNT and CDR2 is YYREEE. The junction shows trimming of 1 base on V and 5 bases on J, and the gene matches do not reach 5 bases of it. From its cysteine to its phenylalanine, the CDR3 spans 14 amino acids. The read is trimmed to its CDR3 DNA, 42 bases read in frame from base 1. A second Seattle source provided samples from volunteer blood donors who had recovered from COVID-19. Each collaborating institution followed its own protocols to collect whole blood in K2EDTA tubes. Collaborator samples were shipped for TCRbeta analysis as frozen whole blood, isolated PBMCs, or DNA extracted from either sample type.

Recombination joined TRBV5-4 with TRBJ1-1; TRBD1 agrees with 7 junctional bases. This TCR derives from a woman aged 40 to 50 who had recovered from COVID-19. Sequencing input: peripheral blood. The DNA reads as follows: TGTGCCAGCAGCTTGAGGCAGGGGGAAACTGAAGCTTTCTTT. This yields the protein CASSLRQGETEAFF.